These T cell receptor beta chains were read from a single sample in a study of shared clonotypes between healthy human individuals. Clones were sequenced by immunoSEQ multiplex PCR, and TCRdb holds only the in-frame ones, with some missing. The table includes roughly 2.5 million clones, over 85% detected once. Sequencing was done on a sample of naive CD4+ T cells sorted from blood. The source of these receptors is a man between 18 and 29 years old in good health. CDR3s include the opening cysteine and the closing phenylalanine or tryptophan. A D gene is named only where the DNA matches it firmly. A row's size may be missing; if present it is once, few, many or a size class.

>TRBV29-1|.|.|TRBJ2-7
CSVGDTPYEQYF
TGCAGCGTAGGGGACACCCCATACGAGCAGTACTTC
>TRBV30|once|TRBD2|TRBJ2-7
CAWTSGDEQYF
TGTGCCTGGACTAGCGGGGACGAGCAGTACTTC
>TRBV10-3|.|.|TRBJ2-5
CAISESRETQYF
TGTGCCATCAGTGAGAGTCGGGAGACCCAGTACTTC
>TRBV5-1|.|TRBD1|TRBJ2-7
CASSRDRGAYEQYF
TGCGCCAGCAGCAGGGACAGGGGCGCCTACGAGCAGTACTTC
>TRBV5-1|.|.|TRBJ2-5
CASSLAGVPQETQYF
TGCGCCAGCAGCTTGGCAGGGGTTCCCCAAGAGACCCAGTACTTC
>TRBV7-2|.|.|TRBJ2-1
CASSLDGWYDEQFF
TGTGCCAGCAGCTTAGATGGTTGGTATGATGAGCAGTTCTTC
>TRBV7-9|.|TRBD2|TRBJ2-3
CASSLEEDLWREVIDTQYF
TGTGCCAGCAGCTTAGAAGAGGATCTCTGGCGGGAGGTTATAGATACGCAGTATTTT
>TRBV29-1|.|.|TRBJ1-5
CSATVYSNQPQHF
TGCAGCGCGACAGTTTATAGCAATCAGCCCCAGCATTTT
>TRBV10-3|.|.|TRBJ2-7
CAAGVATPNYEQYF
TGTGCCGCCGGCGTGGCCACCCCTAACTACGAGCAGTACTTC
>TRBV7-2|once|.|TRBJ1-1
CASSLGGFNTEAFF
TGTGCCAGCAGCTTGGGAGGGTTTAACACTGAAGCTTTCTTT
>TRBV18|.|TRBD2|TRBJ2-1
CASSPSGLAGGNEQFF
TGTGCCAGCTCACCGAGTGGACTAGCGGGAGGGAATGAGCAGTTCTTC
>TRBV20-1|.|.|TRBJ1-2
CSARVREGYTF
TGCAGTGCTAGAGTACGGGAAGGCTACACCTTC
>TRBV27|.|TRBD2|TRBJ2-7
CASSRMGGAPYEQYF
TGTGCCAGCAGTCGCATGGGAGGGGCTCCCTACGAGCAGTACTTC
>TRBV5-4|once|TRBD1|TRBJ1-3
CASSLAGGEAGNTIYF
TGTGCCAGCAGCTTGGCAGGGGGTGAAGCTGGAAACACCATATATTTT
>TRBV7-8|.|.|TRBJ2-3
CASSLAGRGYTDTQYF
TGTGCCAGCAGCTTAGCGGGGCGGGGCTACACAGATACGCAGTATTTT